This TCR beta chain was sequenced for a study of blood T cell repertoires in COVID-19. Study details: Spain, Italy and the United States supplied samples that represented acute and convalescent COVID-19. In each case, the material was cDNA or gDNA derived from T cells, B-cell-depleted T cells, or PBMCs.

As handled by the study authors: The assay estimated nucleated cells by amplifying reference gene primers. TCRdb keeps only in-frame clones here, not all; method: immunoSEQ multiplex PCR. V, J and clone size derive from that table, while D and trimming were established from the DNA sequence. The data contain some 17,000 clones, around 90% of them singletons. Trimming cost V 3 bases and J 5 bases, with 12 bases left between them. Germline loops: CDR1 ENHRY, CDR2 SYGVKD. The CDR3 loop spans 14 amino acids. The specimen was peripheral blood. The receptor was isolated from a man in his fifties with active COVID-19. The genes are TRBV10-3 and TRBJ2-3; possibly TRBD2 for D (6 bases). In DNA, the CDR3 is TGTGCCATCAGTGATCCGGGAGATGGAGATACGCAGTATTTT. Translated: CAISDPGDGDTQYF.